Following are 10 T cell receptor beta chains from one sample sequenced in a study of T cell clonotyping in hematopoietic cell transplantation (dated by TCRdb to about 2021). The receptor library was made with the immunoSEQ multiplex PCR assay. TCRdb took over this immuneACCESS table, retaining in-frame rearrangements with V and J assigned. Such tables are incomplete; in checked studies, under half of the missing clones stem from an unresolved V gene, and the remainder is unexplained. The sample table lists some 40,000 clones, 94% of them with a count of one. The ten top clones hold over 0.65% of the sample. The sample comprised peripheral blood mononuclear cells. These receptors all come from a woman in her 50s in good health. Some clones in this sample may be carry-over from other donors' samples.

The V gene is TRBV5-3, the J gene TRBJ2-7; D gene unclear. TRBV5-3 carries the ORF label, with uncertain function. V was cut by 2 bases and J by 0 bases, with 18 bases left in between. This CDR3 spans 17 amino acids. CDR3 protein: CARSFHDRAPGSYEQYF. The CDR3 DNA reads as TGTGCCAGAAGCTTCCACGACCGCGCTCCCGGCTCCTACGAGCAGTACTTC.

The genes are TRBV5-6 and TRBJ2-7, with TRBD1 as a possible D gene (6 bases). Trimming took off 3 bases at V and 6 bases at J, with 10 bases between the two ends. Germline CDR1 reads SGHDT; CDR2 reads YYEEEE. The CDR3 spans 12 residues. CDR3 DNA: TGTGCCAGCAGCTACTACAGGGCCGAGCAGTACTTC. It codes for CASSYYRAEQYF. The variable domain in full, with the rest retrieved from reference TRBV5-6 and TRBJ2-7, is DAGVTQSPTHLIKTRGQQVTLRCSPKSGHDTVSWYQQALGQGPQFIFQYYEEEERQRGNFPDRFSGHQFPNYSSELNVNALLLGDSALYLCASSYYRAEQYFGPGTRLTVT.

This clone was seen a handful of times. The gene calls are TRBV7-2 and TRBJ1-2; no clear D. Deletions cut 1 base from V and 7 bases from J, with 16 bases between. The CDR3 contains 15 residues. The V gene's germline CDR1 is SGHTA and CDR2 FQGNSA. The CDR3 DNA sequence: TGTGCCAGCAGCTTAGGAAAGACATACCTCTCTGGCTACACCTTC. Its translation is CASSLGKTYLSGYTF.

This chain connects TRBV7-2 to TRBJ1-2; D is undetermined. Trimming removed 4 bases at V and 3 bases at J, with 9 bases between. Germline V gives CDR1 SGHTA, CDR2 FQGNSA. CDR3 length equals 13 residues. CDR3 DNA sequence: TGTGCCAGCAGCTCGCCCCGCGACTATGGCTACACCTTC. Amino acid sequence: CASSSPRDYGYTF.

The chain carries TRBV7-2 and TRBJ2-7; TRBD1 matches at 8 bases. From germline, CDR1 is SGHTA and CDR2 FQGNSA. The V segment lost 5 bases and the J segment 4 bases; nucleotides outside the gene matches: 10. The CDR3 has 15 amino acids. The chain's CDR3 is CASSPMRQGPYEQYF. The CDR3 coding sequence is TGTGCCAGCAGCCCCATGAGACAGGGGCCTTACGAGCAGTACTTC.

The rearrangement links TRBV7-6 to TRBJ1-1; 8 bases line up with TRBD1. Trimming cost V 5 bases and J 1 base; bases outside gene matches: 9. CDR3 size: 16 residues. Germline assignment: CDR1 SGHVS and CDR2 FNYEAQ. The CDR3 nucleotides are TGTGCCAGCAGCAGAGGACAGGGCGTACGGAACACTGAAGCTTTCTTT. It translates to CASSRGQGVRNTEAFF.

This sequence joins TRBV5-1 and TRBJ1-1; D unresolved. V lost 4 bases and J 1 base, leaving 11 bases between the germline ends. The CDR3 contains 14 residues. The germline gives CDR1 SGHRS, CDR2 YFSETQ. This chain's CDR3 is CASSAVGGNTEAFF. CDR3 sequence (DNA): TGCGCCAGCAGCGCCGTGGGTGGGAACACTGAAGCTTTCTTT. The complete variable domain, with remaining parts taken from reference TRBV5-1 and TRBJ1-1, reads KAGVTQTPRYLIKTRGQQVTLSCSPISGHRSVSWYQQTPGQGLQFLFEYFSETQRNKGNFPGRFSGRQFSNSRSEMNVSTLELGDSALYLCASSAVGGNTEAFFGQGTRLTVV.

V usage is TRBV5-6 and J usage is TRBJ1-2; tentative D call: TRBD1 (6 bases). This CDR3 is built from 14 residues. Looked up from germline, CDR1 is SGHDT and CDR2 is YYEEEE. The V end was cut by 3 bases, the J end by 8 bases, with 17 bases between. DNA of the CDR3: TGTGCCAGCAGCTGGGAACAGGGCCTTGGCGGCTACACCTTC. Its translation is CASSWEQGLGGYTF. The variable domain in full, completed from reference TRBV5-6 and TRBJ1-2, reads DAGVTQSPTHLIKTRGQQVTLRCSPKSGHDTVSWYQQALGQGPQFIFQYYEEEERQRGNFPDRFSGHQFPNYSSELNVNALLLGDSALYLCASSWEQGLGGYTFGSGTRLTVV.

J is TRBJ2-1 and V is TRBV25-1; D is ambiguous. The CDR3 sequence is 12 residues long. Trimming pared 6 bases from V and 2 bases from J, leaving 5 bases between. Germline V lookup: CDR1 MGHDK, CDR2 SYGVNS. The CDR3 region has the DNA TGTGCCAGCAGGGTTACCTACAATGAGCAGTTCTTC. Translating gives CASRVTYNEQFF.

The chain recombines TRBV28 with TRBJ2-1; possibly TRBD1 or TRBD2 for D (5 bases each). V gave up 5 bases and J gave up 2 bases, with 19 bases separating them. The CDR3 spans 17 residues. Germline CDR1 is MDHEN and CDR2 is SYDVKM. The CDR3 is CASSDAAKRGPYNEQFF. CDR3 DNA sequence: TGTGCCAGCAGTGACGCCGCCAAGAGGGGCCCCTACAATGAGCAGTTCTTC.